This TCR beta chain came from a study of blood T cell repertoires in COVID-19. Study background: Acute-phase and convalescent COVID-19 samples originated in the United States, Italy and Spain.

How the authors handled the data: Researchers report that nucleated cell counts were estimated from reference gene primer amplification. The protocol was immunoSEQ multiplex PCR, while the TCRdb copy is restricted to in-frame clones and leaves out a portion. The V and J calls and clone size were taken over from that table, and D and trimming were inferred from the DNA. The data contain just over 350,000 clones, approximately 86% of them seen just once; the ten biggest clones take up around 7.4%. The CDR3 covers 12 residues. Germline loops: CDR1 LGHDT, CDR2 YNNKEL (reference sequence). The V gene lost 1 base and the J gene lost 8 bases, with 8 bases spanning the gap. Enrolled during active infection, Seattle patients were then followed longitudinally.

The material sequenced was peripheral blood. This TCR was recovered from a woman aged 60-75 years with COVID-19, enrolled during active disease. This chain links TRBV3-1 (or the pseudogene TRBV3-2) with TRBJ1-2; D is unclear. The CDR3 DNA reads as TGTGCCAGCAGCCAAGCGGTGGAGGGCTACACCTTC. It is translated as CASSQAVEGYTF.